The present T cell receptor (beta chain) was sequenced within a study of cytomegalovirus exposure and HLA in healthy donors. Study outcomes and limitations: Available immune exposure information was restricted to CMV serostatus only. Reports credit the classifier with highly specific, highly sensitive diagnosis of cytomegalovirus status.

A note on this clone: Antigen specificity is unknown.

While unrecorded immune exposures were likely, the donors were nominally healthy when sampled. The PCR made use of 60 Vbeta and 13 Jbeta primers. Clones were sequenced by immunoSEQ multiplex PCR, and TCRdb holds only the in-frame ones, with some missing. The sample yields approximately 280,000 clones, about 90% seen once. V was clipped by 7 bases and J by 6 bases; unmatched bases: 4. The CDR3 contains 14 residues. CDR1 and CDR2 (germline): GTSNPN, SVGIG (reference sequence). This rearrangement joins TRBV30 to TRBJ2-3; 16 positions match TRBD2. Sequenced sample: PBMCs. The TCR originated in a woman under 30 in good health and CMV-seronegative. CDR3 DNA sequence: TGTGCCTCGGGACTAGCGGGGGGGGTGGATACGCAGTATTTT. As protein: CASGLAGGVDTQYF.